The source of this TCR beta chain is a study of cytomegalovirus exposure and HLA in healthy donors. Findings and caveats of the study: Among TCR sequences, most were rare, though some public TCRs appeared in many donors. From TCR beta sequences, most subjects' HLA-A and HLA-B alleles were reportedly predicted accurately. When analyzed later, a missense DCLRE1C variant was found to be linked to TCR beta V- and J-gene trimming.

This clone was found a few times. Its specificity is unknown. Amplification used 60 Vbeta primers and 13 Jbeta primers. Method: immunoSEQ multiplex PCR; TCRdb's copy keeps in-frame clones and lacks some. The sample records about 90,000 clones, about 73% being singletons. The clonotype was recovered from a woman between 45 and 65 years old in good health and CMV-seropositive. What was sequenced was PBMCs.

The CDR3 DNA follows: TGTGCCAGCAGCTTACTCCCGGGACACAACTACGAGCAGTACTTC. Residues: CASSLLPGHNYEQYF. The chain links TRBV7-3 to TRBJ2-7, with a weak D call TRBD1 (6 bases). Germline V gene sequence: CDR1 SGHTA, CDR2 FQGTGA. The CDR3 is 15 residues long. Trimming shortened V by 2 bases and J by 3 bases, and 14 bases separated the two germline ends.